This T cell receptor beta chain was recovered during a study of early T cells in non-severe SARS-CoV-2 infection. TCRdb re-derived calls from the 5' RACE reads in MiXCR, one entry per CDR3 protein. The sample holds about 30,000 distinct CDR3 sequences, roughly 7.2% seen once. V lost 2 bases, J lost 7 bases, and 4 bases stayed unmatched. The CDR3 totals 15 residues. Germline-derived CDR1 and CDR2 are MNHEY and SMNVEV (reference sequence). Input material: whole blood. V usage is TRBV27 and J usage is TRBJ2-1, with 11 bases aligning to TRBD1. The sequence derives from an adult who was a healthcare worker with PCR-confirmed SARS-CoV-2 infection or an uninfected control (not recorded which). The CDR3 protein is CASSLGTGGMNEQFF. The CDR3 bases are TGTGCCAGCAGTTTAGGGACAGGGGGTATGAATGAGCAGTTCTTC.